Listed below are T cell receptor beta chains from one sample, sequenced in a study of glioma-infiltrating T cells after dendritic cell vaccination. Here immunoSEQ multiplex PCR was the method, and the copy in TCRdb shows in-frame clones only, minus some. The table shows more than 75,000 clones, with less than 90% occurring only once. The starting material was blood, obtained after dendritic cell vaccination. The origin of the receptors is a human donor with glioblastoma. CDR3s include the opening cysteine and the closing phenylalanine or tryptophan. A D gene is named only where the DNA matches it firmly. Some rows mark clone size as missing; the rest say once, few, many or name a class of expanded clone.

V gene	J gene	clone size	D gene	CDR3 DNA	CDR3 protein
TRBV30	TRBJ2-6	-	TRBD2	TGTGCTCGAAGGCTAGCGGGGAGCGGGGCCAACGTCCTGACTTTC	CARRLAGSGANVLTF
TRBV9	TRBJ2-7	-	-	TGTGCCAGCAGCCCCCGGCCGGGGGACAGATCCTACGAGCAGTACTTC	CASSPRPGDRSYEQYF
TRBV13	TRBJ1-3	-	-	TGTGCCAGCAGCTTAGGCCCCGGTGGAAACACCATATATTTT	CASSLGPGGNTIYF
TRBV4-1	TRBJ2-1	-	TRBD2	TGCGCCAGCAGCCAAGTGGTGGCTAGCGGGGGTCGCTCCTACAATGAGCAGTTCTTC	CASSQVVASGGRSYNEQFF
TRBV30	TRBJ2-1	-	-	TGTGCCTGGAGAAGTCGGGGGTACAATGAGCAGTTCTTC	CAWRSRGYNEQFF
TRBV10-2	TRBJ1-1	-	TRBD1	TGCGCCACCCTCAGGGGGCTTGACACTGAAGCTTTCTTT	CATLRGLDTEAFF
TRBV27	TRBJ2-7	-	-	TGTGCCAGCAGTTCTGGTGAGTCCTACGAGCAGTACTTC	CASSSGESYEQYF
TRBV7-3	TRBJ2-5	-	TRBD1	TGTGCCAGCAGCTTAACGGGGGACAGGGGATACGAGACCCAGTACTTC	CASSLTGDRGYETQYF
TRBV5-6	TRBJ2-5	-	-	TGTGCCAGCAGCACCGCCGGGCAAGAGACCCAGTACTTC	CASSTAGQETQYF
TRBV7-2	TRBJ1-5	-	-	TGTGCCAGCAGTGAACTCGGGGTTAGCAATCAGCCCCAGCATTTT	CASSELGVSNQPQHF
TRBV30	TRBJ2-1	-	-	TGTGCCTGGAGTGAAACAGTACGGGAGCAGTTCTTC	CAWSETVREQFF
TRBV29-1	TRBJ2-7	-	-	TGCAGCGTTGAAGCGGACACCTACGAGCAGTACTTC	CSVEADTYEQYF
TRBV5-1	TRBJ2-5	-	-	TGCGCCAGCCCCTCCGTGGTCTGGACAGTGGAGACCCAGTACTTC	CASPSVVWTVETQYF
TRBV18	TRBJ2-3	-	TRBD2	TGTGCCAGCTCACCATTACTAGCGGGGACCACAGATACGCAGTATTTT	CASSPLLAGTTDTQYF
TRBV19	TRBJ1-4	-	TRBD1	TGTGCCACAAACACAGGGGTTGTTGGAGGAAAACTGTTTTTT	CATNTGVVGGKLFF
TRBV4-2	TRBJ2-1	many	TRBD2	TGTGCCAGCCGGGGCGGACTAGACCCCTACAATGAGCAGTTCTTC	CASRGGLDPYNEQFF
TRBV6-6	TRBJ1-4	-	-	TGTGCCACCTTAGACGGGTTAACTAATGAAAAACTGTTTTTT	CATLDGLTNEKLFF
TRBV6-5	TRBJ2-7	-	-	TGTGCCAGCAGTTACTCTGTAGGGGCCACCTACGAGCAGTACTTC	CASSYSVGATYEQYF
TRBV6-1	TRBJ2-1	-	TRBD2	TGTGCCAGCACTCCTAGCGGGCACTCCTACAATGAGCAGTTCTTC	CASTPSGHSYNEQFF
TRBV6-1	TRBJ1-5	-	-	TGTGCCAGCAGTGAGGCGGTATATCAGCCCCAGCATTTT	CASSEAVYQPQHF
TRBV9	TRBJ1-1	once	TRBD1	TGTGCCAGCAGCGTAGCGGGGACAGGGCTCACTGAAGCTTTCTTT	CASSVAGTGLTEAFF
TRBV6-5	TRBJ1-2	-	-	TGTGCCAGCAGCACCCAGGTTGGCAGTGGCTACACCTTC	CASSTQVGSGYTF
TRBV6-6	TRBJ1-2	few	-	TGTGCCAGCAGCGTTACTGGCTATGGCTACACCTTC	CASSVTGYGYTF
TRBV2	TRBJ2-2	-	TRBD2	TGTGCCAGCAGGCCCCAAGCGGGGGGATCCGGGGAGCTGTTTTTT	CASRPQAGGSGELFF
TRBV7-7	TRBJ2-2	-	-	TGTGCCAGCAGCATGACCCGGGCCGGGGAGCTGTTTTTT	CASSMTRAGELFF
TRBV7-2	TRBJ1-4	-	-	TGTGCCAGCAGCTTAAGGAGCGGAGCTAATGAAAAACTGTTTTTT	CASSLRSGANEKLFF
TRBV7-8	TRBJ1-4	-	-	TGTGCCAGCAGCTTAGTCGGTGGGGGGAGTGAAAAACTGTTTTTT	CASSLVGGGSEKLFF
TRBV29-1	TRBJ1-2	-	-	TGCAGCGTTGTGGAGGACTATGGCTACACCTTC	CSVVEDYGYTF
TRBV5-6	TRBJ2-7	-	-	TGTGCCAGCAGCGTACCCCAGGGCTACGAGCAGTACTTC	CASSVPQGYEQYF
TRBV9	TRBJ1-2	-	-	TGTGCCAGCAGCGTAGGGGGGGAAACGGGTGGCTACACCTTC	CASSVGGETGGYTF
TRBV2	TRBJ2-5	-	TRBD1	TGTGCCAGGGGGGACAGCTTAACCCAAGAGACCCAGTACTTC	CARGDSLTQETQYF